Listed below are T cell receptor beta chains from one sample, sequenced in a study of blood T cells in healthy people across ages. TCRdb re-analysed the 5' RACE reads in MiXCR, keeping a single row per CDR3 protein. The sample comprises 650,000 to 1,000,000 distinct CDR3 sequences, 30% to 45% of which are singletons, and roughly 13% rests with the top ten. The sequenced material came from blood. These receptors originate from a man younger than 30 in good health. The CDR3 runs from the conserved cysteine through the conserved F or W. The order of the fields is D gene, V gene, clone size, J gene, CDR3 protein, CDR3 DNA. The D gene is left open where the match is weak. The size entry is marked missing in some rows and otherwise reads once, few, many or a size class.

>.|TRBV28|.|TRBJ2-2
CASGTGTTNTGELFF
TGTGCCAGCGGGACCGGGACAACCAACACCGGGGAGCTGTTTTTT
>TRBD1|TRBV7-2|many|TRBJ2-1
CASSRQGADNEQFF
TGTGCCAGCAGCCGACAGGGGGCTGATAATGAGCAGTTCTTC
>.|TRBV6-6|few|TRBJ1-4
CASSLIRGTNEKLFF
TGTGCCAGCAGTTTGATCCGCGGCACTAATGAAAAACTGTTTTTT
>.|TRBV5-1|.|TRBJ1-6
CASSLGTNKSPLHF
TGCGCCAGCAGCTTGGGGACAAATAAGTCACCCCTCCACTTT
>.|TRBV29-1|.|TRBJ1-2
CSVDGNPPYGYTF
TGCAGCGTTGATGGGAACCCCCCATATGGCTACACCTTC
>TRBD1|TRBV20-1|.|TRBJ2-5
CSARRGTGGDGTQYF
TGCAGTGCTAGAAGAGGGACAGGGGGCGATGGGACCCAGTACTTC
>.|TRBV10-3|few|TRBJ1-1
CAIRPAPGSDSGTHMNTEAFF
TGTGCCATCAGGCCCGCCCCGGGATCGGATAGTGGTACACATATGAACACTGAAGCTTTCTTT
>.|TRBV5-1|few|TRBJ1-1
CASSPNTYEAFF
TGCGCCAGCAGCCCAAACACTTATGAAGCTTTCTTT
>.|TRBV20-1|.|TRBJ2-5
CSARPGEGQETQYF
TGCAGTGCTAGACCCGGTGAGGGCCAAGAGACCCAGTACTTC
>TRBD1|TRBV7-6|few|TRBJ1-1
CASSRGDRGTEAFF
TGTGCCAGCAGCCGAGGGGACAGGGGGACTGAAGCTTTCTTT
>TRBD1|TRBV19|few|TRBJ1-6
CASSIQGDYSNSPLHF
TGTGCCAGTAGTATACAGGGGGATTATTCTAATTCACCCCTCCACTTT
>.|TRBV7-2|few|TRBJ1-1
CASKLVAGANTEAFF
TGTGCCAGCAAATTAGTAGCAGGCGCAAACACTGAAGCTTTCTTT
>.|TRBV4-3|few|TRBJ1-1
CASSQGPGLNTEAFF
TGCGCCAGCAGCCAAGGGCCCGGGTTGAACACTGAAGCTTTCTTT
>TRBD1|TRBV2|.|TRBJ2-5
CASSKDRGFVEQYF
TGTGCCAGCAGTAAAGACAGGGGTTTTGTTGAGCAGTACTTC
>.|TRBV12-3/TRBV12-4|few|TRBJ1-4
CASSPFNEKLFF
TGTGCCAGCAGCCCTTTTAATGAAAAACTGTTTTTT
>.|TRBV20-1|few|TRBJ1-6
CSARDTQASSYNSPLHF
TGCAGTGCTAGAGATACGCAGGCGAGCTCCTATAATTCACCCCTCCACTTT
>TRBD1|TRBV7-9|few|TRBJ2-7
CASRPTGTAYEQYF
TGTGCCAGCAGACCGACCGGGACAGCCTACGAGCAGTACTTC
>.|TRBV10-3|few|TRBJ1-6
CAISEAGEESPLHF
TGTGCCATCAGTGAGGCAGGAGAAGAGTCACCCCTCCACTTT
>TRBD2|TRBV20-1|.|TRBJ2-1
CSARPLAGGRNEQFF
TGCAGTGCTAGACCACTAGCGGGGGGGCGCAATGAGCAGTTCTTC
>.|TRBV4-1|many|TRBJ2-3
CASSRQGISTDTQYF
TGCGCCAGCAGCCGCCAGGGGATAAGCACAGATACGCAGTATTTT
>TRBD1|TRBV5-1|.|TRBJ1-6
CASSSTGVYSPLHF
TGCGCCAGCAGCTCTACAGGGGTCTATTCACCCCTCCACTTT
>.|TRBV20-1|once|TRBJ2-7
CSASPSSSSLYEQYF
TGCAGTGCTAGCCCGTCGTCTAGCTCCCTCTACGAGCAGTACTTC
>.|TRBV7-9|few|TRBJ2-3
CASSRNPTDTQYF
TGTGCCAGCAGCCGAAATCCCACAGATACGCAGTATTTT
>.|TRBV19|.|TRBJ1-4
CASSIRGKPGKLFF
TGTGCCAGTAGTATTCGGGGGAAGCCGGGCAAACTGTTTTTT
>.|TRBV12-3/TRBV12-4|few|TRBJ2-1
CASSLVWGLSYNEQFF
TGTGCCAGCAGTTTAGTATGGGGATTATCCTACAATGAGCAGTTCTTC
>TRBD2|TRBV20-1|.|TRBJ2-1
CSARDLSGGTDEQFF
TGCAGTGCTAGAGATCTCAGCGGGGGTACGGATGAGCAGTTCTTC
>TRBD2|TRBV7-9|.|TRBJ2-1
CASSFSGLAGVEQFF
TGTGCCAGCAGCTTCTCGGGACTAGCAGGTGTTGAGCAGTTCTTC
>.|TRBV6-5|once|TRBJ1-4
CASSSLIKGGEKLFF
TGTGCCAGCAGTTCCTTAATTAAGGGAGGTGAAAAACTGTTTTTT
>TRBD1|TRBV4-2|once|TRBJ2-3
CASSQRTGEGTDTQYF
TGTGCCAGCAGCCAACGGACAGGAGAAGGGACAGATACGCAGTATTTT
>.|TRBV4-3|.|TRBJ1-6
CASSYSPGQSNYNSPLHF
TGCGCCAGCAGCTACAGTCCGGGACAAAGTAACTATAATTCACCCCTCCACTTT
>.|TRBV5-1|many|TRBJ2-1
CASRPTGYNEQFF
TGCGCCAGCAGGCCCACAGGTTACAATGAGCAGTTCTTC
>.|TRBV27|many|TRBJ2-3
CASSSRLGTDTQYF
TGTGCCAGCAGTTCTCGACTAGGCACAGATACGCAGTATTTT
>TRBD1|TRBV15|.|TRBJ1-1
CATSRPIPWDRESPNTEAFF
TGTGCCACCAGCAGACCTATCCCCTGGGACAGGGAAAGTCCCAACACTGAAGCTTTCTTT
>.|TRBV5-1|.|TRBJ1-1
CASSLSRGDSAFF
TGCGCCAGCAGCTTGTCCAGGGGAGATTCTGCTTTCTTT
>.|TRBV6-5|.|TRBJ1-6
CASSYYGRGTNSPLHF
TGTGCCAGCAGTTACTATGGGCGGGGGACCAATTCACCCCTCCACTTT
>.|TRBV5-1|many|TRBJ1-6
CASSVISRGAYNSPLHF
TGCGCCAGCAGCGTCATCTCCCGTGGGGCTTATAATTCACCCCTCCACTTT
>.|TRBV4-3|many|TRBJ2-5
CASSQVPGDETQYF
TGCGCCAGCAGCCAAGTACCGGGGGACGAGACCCAGTACTTC
>TRBD1|TRBV28|few|TRBJ1-2
CASSSSTGTGQNYGYTF
TGTGCCAGCAGCTCATCTACCGGGACAGGACAAAACTATGGCTACACCTTC
>TRBD2|TRBV27|.|TRBJ2-7
CASSFALVAGGHNEQYF
TGTGCCAGCAGTTTCGCGTTGGTAGCGGGGGGTCACAATGAGCAGTACTTC
>.|TRBV20-1|.|TRBJ2-3
CSASRTAESTDTQYF
TGCAGTGCTAGCAGGACAGCAGAGAGCACAGATACGCAGTATTTT
>.|TRBV18|.|TRBJ1-2
CASSPQAGELDYGYTF
TGTGCCAGCTCACCACAGGCGGGCGAGTTGGACTATGGCTACACCTTC
>TRBD1|TRBV28|.|TRBJ1-4
CASSPHSQGMAEKLFF
TGTGCCAGCAGTCCCCACTCACAGGGGATGGCTGAAAAACTGTTTTTT
>.|TRBV2|.|TRBJ1-2
CASRGSPYGYTF
TGTGCCAGCAGGGGGTCCCCCTATGGCTACACCTTC
>.|TRBV12-3/TRBV12-4|many|TRBJ2-3
CASSLSTTDTQYF
TGTGCCAGCAGTTTAAGCACCACAGATACGCAGTATTTT
>.|TRBV21-1|few|TRBJ2-7
CASSKVAPGVSYEQYF
TGTGCCAGCAGCAAAGTGGCCCCAGGAGTCTCCTACGAGCAGTACTTC
>.|TRBV7-9|few|TRBJ2-3
CASSLEQGGVYF
TGTGCCAGCAGCTTGGAGCAGGGGGGTGTGTATTTT
>.|TRBV20-1|many|TRBJ2-1
CSARPGLLSSYNEQFF
TGCAGTGCTAGACCGGGACTTTTAAGCTCCTACAATGAGCAGTTCTTC
>.|TRBV4-2|many|TRBJ2-5
CASSQAAGETQYF
TGTGCCAGCAGCCAAGCTGCGGGGGAGACCCAGTACTTC
>TRBD2|TRBV27|.|TRBJ2-2
CASGRLAGNTGELFF
TGTGCCAGCGGGAGACTAGCGGGGAACACCGGGGAGCTGTTTTTT
>TRBD2|TRBV4-2|.|TRBJ2-7
CASSQLAGGVNEQYF
TGTGCCAGCAGCCAACTAGCGGGGGGGGTAAATGAGCAGTACTTC
>TRBD2|TRBV5-1|.|TRBJ2-5
CASSTSSGGETQYF
TGCGCCAGCAGCACATCTAGCGGGGGAGAGACCCAGTACTTC
>TRBD1|TRBV4-3|few|TRBJ2-2
CASSQIAMTGIGELFF
TGCGCCAGCAGCCAGATCGCGATGACAGGGATCGGGGAGCTGTTTTTT
>.|TRBV28|.|TRBJ2-1
CASSGPQGFYNEQFF
TGTGCCAGCAGTGGGCCCCAGGGTTTCTACAATGAGCAGTTCTTC
>.|TRBV10-3|few|TRBJ1-6
CAISEGTLNSPLHF
TGTGCCATCAGTGAAGGGACACTTAATTCACCCCTCCACTTT
>TRBD2|TRBV9|once|TRBJ2-2
CASSRGGPSFANTGELFF
TGTGCCAGCAGCCGCGGGGGGCCCTCGTTCGCGAACACCGGGGAGCTGTTTTTT
>TRBD2|TRBV12-3/TRBV12-4|.|TRBJ2-3
CASSSIAGGSTDTQYF
TGTGCCAGCAGTTCGATAGCGGGGGGGTCCACAGATACGCAGTATTTT